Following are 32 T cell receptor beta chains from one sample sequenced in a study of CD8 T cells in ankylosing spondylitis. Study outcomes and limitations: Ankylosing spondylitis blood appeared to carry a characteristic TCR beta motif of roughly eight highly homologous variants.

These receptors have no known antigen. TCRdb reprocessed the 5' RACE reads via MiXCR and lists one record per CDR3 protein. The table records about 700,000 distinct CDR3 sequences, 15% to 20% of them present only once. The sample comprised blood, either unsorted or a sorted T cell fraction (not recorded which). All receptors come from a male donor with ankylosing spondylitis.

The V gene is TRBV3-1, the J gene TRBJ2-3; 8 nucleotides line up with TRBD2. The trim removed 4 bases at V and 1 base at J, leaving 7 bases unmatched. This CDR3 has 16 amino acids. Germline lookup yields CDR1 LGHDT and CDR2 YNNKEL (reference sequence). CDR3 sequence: CASSPLSGVGTDTQYF. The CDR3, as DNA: TGTGCCAGCAGCCCCCTTAGCGGGGTGGGCACAGATACGCAGTATTTT.

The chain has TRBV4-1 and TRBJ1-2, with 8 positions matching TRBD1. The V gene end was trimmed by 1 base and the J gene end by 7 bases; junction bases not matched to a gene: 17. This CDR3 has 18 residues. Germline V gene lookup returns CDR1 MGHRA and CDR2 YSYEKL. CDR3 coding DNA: TGCGCCAGCAGCCAAGTGGCCGGGACAGGAGGTCCGCGAGGTGGCTACACCTTC. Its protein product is CASSQVAGTGGPRGGYTF.

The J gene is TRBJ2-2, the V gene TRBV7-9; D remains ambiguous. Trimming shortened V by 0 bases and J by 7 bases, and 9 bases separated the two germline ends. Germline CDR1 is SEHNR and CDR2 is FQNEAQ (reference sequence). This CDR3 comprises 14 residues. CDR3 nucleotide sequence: TGTGCCAGCAGCTTAGCCACAGTCAGCGGGGAGCTGTTTTTT. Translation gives CASSLATVSGELFF.

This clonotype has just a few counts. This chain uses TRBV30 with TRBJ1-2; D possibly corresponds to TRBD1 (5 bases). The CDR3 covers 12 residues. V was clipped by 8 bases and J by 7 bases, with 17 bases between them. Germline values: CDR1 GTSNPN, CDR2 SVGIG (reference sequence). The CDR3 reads CALPRMGLGYTF. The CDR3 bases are TGTGCCCTCCCCCGGATGGGGCTTGGCTACACCTTC.

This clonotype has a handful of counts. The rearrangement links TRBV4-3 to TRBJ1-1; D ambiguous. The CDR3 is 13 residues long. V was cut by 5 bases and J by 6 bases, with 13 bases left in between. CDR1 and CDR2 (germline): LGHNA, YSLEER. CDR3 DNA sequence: TGCGCCAGCAGCACGCGATTAGAAGCTGAAGCTTTCTTT. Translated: CASSTRLEAEAFF.

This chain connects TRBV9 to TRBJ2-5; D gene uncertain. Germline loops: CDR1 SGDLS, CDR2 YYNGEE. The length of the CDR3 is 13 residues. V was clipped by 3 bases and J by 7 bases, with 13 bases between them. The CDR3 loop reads CASSDLPKGTQYF. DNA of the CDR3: TGTGCCAGCAGCGACCTCCCAAAGGGGACCCAGTACTTC.

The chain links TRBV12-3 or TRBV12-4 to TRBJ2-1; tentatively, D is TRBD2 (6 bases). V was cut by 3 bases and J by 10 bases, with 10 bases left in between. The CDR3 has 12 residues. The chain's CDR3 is CASSFRAGEQFF. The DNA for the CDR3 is TGTGCCAGCAGTTTTAGGGCGGGAGAGCAGTTCTTC.

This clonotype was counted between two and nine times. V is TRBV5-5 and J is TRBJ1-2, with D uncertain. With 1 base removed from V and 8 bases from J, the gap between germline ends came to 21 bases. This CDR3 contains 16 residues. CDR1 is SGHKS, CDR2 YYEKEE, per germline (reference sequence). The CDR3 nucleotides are TGTGCCAGCAGCTTGATAGGGTTGGACCGTCGGCGGGGCTACACCTTC. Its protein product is CASSLIGLDRRRGYTF.

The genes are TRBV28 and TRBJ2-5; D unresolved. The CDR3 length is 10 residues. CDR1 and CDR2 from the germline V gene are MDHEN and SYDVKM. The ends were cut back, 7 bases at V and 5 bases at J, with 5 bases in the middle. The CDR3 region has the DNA TGTGCCAGCACCTCTGAGACCCAGTACTTC. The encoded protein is CASTSETQYF.

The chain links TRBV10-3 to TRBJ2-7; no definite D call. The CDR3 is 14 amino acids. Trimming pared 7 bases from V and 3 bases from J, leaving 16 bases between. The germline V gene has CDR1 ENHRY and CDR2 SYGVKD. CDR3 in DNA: TGTGCCATCACCCAGAACTGGAACAGCTACGAGCAGTACTTC. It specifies CAITQNWNSYEQYF.

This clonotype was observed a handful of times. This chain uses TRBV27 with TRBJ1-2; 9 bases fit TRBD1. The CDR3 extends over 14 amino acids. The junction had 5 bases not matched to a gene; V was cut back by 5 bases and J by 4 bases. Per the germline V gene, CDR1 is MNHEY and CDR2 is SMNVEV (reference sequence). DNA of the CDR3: TGTGCCAGCAGTCCCAGGGACAGGGCCTATGGCTACACCTTC. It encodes CASSPRDRAYGYTF.

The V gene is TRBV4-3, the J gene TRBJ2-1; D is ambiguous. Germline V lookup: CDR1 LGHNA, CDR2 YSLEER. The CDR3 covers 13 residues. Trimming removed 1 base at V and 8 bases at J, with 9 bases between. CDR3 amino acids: CASSQVDSYEQFF. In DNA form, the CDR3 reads TGCGCCAGCAGCCAAGTTGATTCGTATGAGCAGTTCTTC.

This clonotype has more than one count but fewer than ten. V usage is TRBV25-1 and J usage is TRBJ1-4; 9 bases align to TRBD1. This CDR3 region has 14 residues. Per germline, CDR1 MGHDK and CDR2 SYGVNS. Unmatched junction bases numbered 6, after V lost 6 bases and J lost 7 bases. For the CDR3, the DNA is TGTGCCAGCAGCGAAGACAGGGGGGGTGAAAAACTGTTTTTT. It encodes CASSEDRGGEKLFF.

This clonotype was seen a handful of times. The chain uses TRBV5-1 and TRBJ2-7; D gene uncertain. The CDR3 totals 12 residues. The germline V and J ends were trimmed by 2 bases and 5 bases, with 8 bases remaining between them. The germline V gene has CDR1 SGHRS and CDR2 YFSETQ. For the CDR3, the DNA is TGCGCCAGCAGCTTAATAGGAAACGAGCAGTACTTC. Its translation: CASSLIGNEQYF.

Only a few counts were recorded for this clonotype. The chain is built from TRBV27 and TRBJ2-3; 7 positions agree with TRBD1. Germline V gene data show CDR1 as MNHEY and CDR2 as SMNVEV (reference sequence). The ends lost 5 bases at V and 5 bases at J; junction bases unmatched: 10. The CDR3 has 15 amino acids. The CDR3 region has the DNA TGTGCCAGCAGTCCCCTCACAGGGGCGGGAGATACGCAGTATTTT. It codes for CASSPLTGAGDTQYF.

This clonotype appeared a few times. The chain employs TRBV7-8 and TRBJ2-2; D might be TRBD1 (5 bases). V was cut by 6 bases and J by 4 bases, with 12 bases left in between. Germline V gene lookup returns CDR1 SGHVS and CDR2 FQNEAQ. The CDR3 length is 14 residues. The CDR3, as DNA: TGTGCCAGCAGTCAAGGGGTCGGCACCGGGGAGCTGTTTTTT. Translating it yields CASSQGVGTGELFF.

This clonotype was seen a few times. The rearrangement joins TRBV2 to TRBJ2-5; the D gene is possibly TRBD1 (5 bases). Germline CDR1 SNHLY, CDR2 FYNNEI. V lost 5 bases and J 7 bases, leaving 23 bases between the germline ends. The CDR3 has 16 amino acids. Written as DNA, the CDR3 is TGTGCCAGCAGTAAAAGATCCCCCGACAGCCTGGGGACCCAGTACTTC. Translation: CASSKRSPDSLGTQYF.

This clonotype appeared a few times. CDR3 DNA: TGTGCCAGCAGTTTCCTAGGTGTTGGTCGTGCCGGGGAGCTGTTTTTT. Amino acids: CASSFLGVGRAGELFF. The chain combines TRBV28 with TRBJ2-2; no firm D call. Per germline, CDR1 MDHEN and CDR2 SYDVKM. V was pared by 3 bases and J by 6 bases, with 17 bases between. The CDR3 loop spans 16 amino acids.

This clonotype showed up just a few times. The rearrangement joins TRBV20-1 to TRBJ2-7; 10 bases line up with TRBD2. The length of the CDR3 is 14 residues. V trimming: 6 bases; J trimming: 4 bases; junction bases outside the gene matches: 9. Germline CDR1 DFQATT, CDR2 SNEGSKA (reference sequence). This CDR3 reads CSALPGTSEYEQYF. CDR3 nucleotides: TGCAGTGCCCTACCCGGGACTAGCGAGTACGAGCAGTACTTC.

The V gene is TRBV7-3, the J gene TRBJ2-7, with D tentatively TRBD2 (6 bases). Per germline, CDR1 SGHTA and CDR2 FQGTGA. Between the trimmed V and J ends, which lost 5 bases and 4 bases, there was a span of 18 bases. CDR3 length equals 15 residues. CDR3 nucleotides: TGTGCCAGCAGCGTCTCCGGGAGCTCCTTTTACGAGCAGTACTTC. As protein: CASSVSGSSFYEQYF.

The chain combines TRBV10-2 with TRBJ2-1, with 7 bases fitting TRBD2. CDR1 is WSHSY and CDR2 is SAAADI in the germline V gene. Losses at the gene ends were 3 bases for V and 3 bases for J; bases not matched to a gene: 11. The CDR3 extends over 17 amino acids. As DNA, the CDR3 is TGCGCCAGCAGTGAAGGGCTAGCGGAGCTACACTACAATGAGCAGTTCTTC. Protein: CASSEGLAELHYNEQFF.

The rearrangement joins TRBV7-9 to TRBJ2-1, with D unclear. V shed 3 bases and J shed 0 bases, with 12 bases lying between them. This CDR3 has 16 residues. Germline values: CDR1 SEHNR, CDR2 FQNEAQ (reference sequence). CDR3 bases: TGTGCCAGCAGCTTTACTGACCGGAGCTCCTACAATGAGCAGTTCTTC. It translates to CASSFTDRSSYNEQFF.

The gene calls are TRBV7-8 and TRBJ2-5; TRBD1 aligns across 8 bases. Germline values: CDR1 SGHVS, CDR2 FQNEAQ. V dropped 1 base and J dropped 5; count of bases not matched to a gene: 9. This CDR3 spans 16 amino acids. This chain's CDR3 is CASSLDRQGLVETQYF. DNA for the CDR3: TGTGCCAGCAGCTTAGATAGACAGGGGTTGGTGGAGACCCAGTACTTC.

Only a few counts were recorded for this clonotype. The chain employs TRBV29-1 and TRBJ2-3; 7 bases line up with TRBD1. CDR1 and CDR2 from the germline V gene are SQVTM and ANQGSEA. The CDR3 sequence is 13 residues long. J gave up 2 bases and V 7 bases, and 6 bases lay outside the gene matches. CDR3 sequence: CSAATGTTDTQYF. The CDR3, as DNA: TGCAGCGCCGCGACAGGGACCACAGATACGCAGTATTTT.

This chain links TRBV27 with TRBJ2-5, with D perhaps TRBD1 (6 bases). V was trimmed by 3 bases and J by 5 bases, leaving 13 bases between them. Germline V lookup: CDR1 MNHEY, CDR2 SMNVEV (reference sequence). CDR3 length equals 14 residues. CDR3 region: CASSLGRGWETQYF. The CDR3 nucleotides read TGTGCCAGCAGTTTGGGCAGGGGATGGGAGACCCAGTACTTC.

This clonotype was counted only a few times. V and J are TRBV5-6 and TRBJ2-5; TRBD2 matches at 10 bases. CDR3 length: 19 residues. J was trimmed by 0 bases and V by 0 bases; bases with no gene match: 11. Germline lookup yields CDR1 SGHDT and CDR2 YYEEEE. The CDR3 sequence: CASSLEGVAGGRYQETQYF. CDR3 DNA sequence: TGTGCCAGCAGCTTGGAGGGGGTAGCGGGGGGCCGGTACCAAGAGACCCAGTACTTC.

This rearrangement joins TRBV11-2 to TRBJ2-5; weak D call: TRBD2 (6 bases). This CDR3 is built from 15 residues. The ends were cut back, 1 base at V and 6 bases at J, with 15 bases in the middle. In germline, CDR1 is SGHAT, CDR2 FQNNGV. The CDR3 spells CASSLAPEGRQTQYF. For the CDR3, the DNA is TGTGCCAGCAGCTTAGCGCCGGAGGGCCGCCAGACCCAGTACTTC.

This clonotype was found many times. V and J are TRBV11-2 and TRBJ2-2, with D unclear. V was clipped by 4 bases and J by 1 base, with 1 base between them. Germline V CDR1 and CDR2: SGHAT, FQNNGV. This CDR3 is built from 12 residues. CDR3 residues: CASSWNTGELFF. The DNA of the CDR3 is TGTGCCAGCAGCTGGAACACCGGGGAGCTGTTTTTT.

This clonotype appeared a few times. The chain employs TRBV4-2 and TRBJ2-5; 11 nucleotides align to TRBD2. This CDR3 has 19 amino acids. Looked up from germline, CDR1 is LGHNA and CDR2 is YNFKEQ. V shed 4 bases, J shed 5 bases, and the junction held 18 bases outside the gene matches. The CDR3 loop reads CASSPRLAGTRSWGETQYF. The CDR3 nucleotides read TGTGCCAGCAGCCCTAGACTAGCGGGGACCAGATCATGGGGTGAGACCCAGTACTTC.

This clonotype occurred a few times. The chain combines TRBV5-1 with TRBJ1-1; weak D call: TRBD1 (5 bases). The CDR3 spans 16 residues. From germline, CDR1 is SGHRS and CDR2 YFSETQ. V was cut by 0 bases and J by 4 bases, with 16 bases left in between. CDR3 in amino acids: CASSLVGLSFGTEAFF. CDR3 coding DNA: TGCGCCAGCAGCTTGGTGGGACTTAGTTTTGGCACTGAAGCTTTCTTT.

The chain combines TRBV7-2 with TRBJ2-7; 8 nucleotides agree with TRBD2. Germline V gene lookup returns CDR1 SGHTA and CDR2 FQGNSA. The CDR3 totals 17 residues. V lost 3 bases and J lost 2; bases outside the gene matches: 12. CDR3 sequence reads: CASSFSGGGGKTYEQYF. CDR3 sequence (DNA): TGTGCCAGCAGCTTCAGCGGGGGCGGAGGAAAAACCTACGAGCAGTACTTC. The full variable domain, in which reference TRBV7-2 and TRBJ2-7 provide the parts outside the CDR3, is GAGVSQSPSNKVTEKGKDVELRCDPISGHTALYWYRQSLGQGLEFLIYFQGNSAPDKSGLPSDRFSAERTGGSVSTLTIQRTQQEDSAVYLCASSFSGGGGKTYEQYFGPGTRLTVT.

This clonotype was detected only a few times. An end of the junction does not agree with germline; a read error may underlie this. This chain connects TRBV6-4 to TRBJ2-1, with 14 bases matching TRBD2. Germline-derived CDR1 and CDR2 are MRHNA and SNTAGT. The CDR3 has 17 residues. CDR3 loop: CASTDGLAGGPWAEQFF. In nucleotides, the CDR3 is TGTGCCAGCACTGACGGACTAGCGGGGGGCCCATGGGCTGAGCAGTTCTTC.